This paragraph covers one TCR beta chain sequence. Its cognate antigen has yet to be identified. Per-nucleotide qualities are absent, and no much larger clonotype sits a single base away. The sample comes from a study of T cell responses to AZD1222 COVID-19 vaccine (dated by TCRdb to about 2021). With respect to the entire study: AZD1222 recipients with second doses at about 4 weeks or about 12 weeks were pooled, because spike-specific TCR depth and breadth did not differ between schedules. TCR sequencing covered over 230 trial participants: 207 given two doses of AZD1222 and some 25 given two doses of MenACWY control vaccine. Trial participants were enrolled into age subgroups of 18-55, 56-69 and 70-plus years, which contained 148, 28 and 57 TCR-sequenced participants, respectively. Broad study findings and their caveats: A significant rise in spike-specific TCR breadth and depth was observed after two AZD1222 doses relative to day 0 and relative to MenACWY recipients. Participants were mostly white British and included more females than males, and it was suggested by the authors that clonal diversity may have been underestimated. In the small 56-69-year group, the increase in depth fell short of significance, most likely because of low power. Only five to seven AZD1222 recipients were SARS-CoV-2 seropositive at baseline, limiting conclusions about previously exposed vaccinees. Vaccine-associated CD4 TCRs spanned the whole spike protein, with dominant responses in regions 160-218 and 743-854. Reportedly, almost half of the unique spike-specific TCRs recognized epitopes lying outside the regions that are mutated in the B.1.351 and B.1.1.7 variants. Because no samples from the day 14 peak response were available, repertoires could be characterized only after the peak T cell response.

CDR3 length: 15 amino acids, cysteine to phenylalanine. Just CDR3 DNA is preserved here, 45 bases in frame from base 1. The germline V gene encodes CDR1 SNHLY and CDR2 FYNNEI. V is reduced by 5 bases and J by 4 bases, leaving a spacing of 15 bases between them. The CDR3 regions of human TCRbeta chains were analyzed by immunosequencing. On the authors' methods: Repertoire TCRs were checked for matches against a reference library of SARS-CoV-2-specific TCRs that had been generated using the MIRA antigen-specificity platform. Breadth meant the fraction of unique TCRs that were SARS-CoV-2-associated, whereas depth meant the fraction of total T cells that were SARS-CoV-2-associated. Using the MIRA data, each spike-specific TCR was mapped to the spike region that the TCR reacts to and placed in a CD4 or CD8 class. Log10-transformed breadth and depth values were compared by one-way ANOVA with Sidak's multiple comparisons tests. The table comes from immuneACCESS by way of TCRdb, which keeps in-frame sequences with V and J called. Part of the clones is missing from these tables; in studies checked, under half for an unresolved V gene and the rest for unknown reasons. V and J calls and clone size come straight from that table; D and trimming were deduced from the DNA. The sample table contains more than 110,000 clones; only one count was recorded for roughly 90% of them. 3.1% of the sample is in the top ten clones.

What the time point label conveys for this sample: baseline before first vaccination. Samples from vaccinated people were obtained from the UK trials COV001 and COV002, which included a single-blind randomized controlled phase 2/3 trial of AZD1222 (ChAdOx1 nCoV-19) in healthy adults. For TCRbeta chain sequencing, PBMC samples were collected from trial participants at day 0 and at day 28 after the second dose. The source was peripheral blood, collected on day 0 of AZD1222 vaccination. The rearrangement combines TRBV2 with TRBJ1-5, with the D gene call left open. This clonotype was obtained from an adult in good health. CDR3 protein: CASSPKGRPNQPQHF. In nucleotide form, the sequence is TGTGCCAGCAGTCCCAAGGGCAGGCCGAATCAGCCCCAGCATTTT.